This TCR beta chain appears in the sequencing data of a study of blood T cell repertoires in COVID-19. V shed 0 bases and J shed 2 bases, with 8 bases lying between them. In germline, CDR1 is SGHRS, CDR2 YFSETQ. The CDR3 is 14 residues long. Sequenced by immunoSEQ multiplex PCR; TCRdb stores in-frame clones only, minus some. The table records 300,000 or so clones, around four fifths of them present only once. Sequencing was carried out using peripheral blood. The TCR comes from a woman aged 50 to 60 with acute or convalescent COVID-19. The V call is TRBV5-1, the J call TRBJ1-2, with a tentative D call TRBD1 (5 bases). This CDR3 is CASSLDGGNYGYTF. The DNA for the CDR3 is TGCGCCAGCAGCTTGGATGGGGGGAACTATGGCTACACCTTC.